This TCR beta chain was sequenced in a study of post-analysis software for immune sequencing data. About the research overall: The study covered relapsing-remitting, secondary progressive and progressive-relapsing courses of multiple sclerosis.

Tagging with unique molecular identifiers was a feature of the TCR beta cDNA libraries. TCRdb itself ran the PCR reads through MiXCR, one entry per CDR3 protein. The sample includes fewer than 850,000 distinct CDR3 sequences, 25% to 30% seen only once; the top ten take under 0.7%. CDR3 length equals 17 residues. V was clipped by 6 bases and J by 3 bases; unmatched bases: 10. Germline V gives CDR1 SGHTA, CDR2 FQGNSA. Findings and limits, study-wide: Those samples that were prepared in the same batch co-clustered strongly by F measure. Compared with controls, patients had more of roughly five TRBV segments, including TRBV5-6, TRBV5-1 and TRBV20-1. Versus controls, multiple sclerosis patients showed significantly lower diversity (normalized Chao1).

A remark on this clonotype: Its antigen is undetermined.

The rearrangement links TRBV7-2 to TRBJ2-5, with TRBD2 matching over 13 bases. The receptor's source is a girl aged 10 to 17 with multiple sclerosis. The sequencing input was blood. The CDR3 sequence is CASSLAGLAGAKETQYF. The CDR3 DNA reads TGTGCCAGCAGTCTAGCAGGACTAGCGGGGGCAAAAGAGACCCAGTACTTC.